The 30 T cell receptor beta chains below were found in one sample sequenced in a study of T-cell memory formation after mild COVID-19. TCRdb used MiXCR to reprocess the 5' RACE reads, holding one entry per CDR3 protein. The sample records about 400,000 distinct CDR3 sequences, about 22% being singletons. The source material was PBMCs or a T cell subset sorted from them (not recorded which). These receptors all come from an adult woman who had mild COVID-19 (a few samples of this study predate the infection). Cell type and time point are not known.

V is TRBV5-1 and J is TRBJ2-7, with 8 bases that match TRBD1. Germline loops: CDR1 SGHRS, CDR2 YFSETQ. This CDR3 has 14 amino acids. V shed 4 bases and J 3 bases; nucleotides not matched to a gene: 6. CDR3 nucleotides: TGCGCCAGCAGCGCCGGACAGGGACTCTACGAGCAGTACTTC. Translation: CASSAGQGLYEQYF.

The rearrangement links TRBV5-5 to TRBJ2-2; 13 bases are a match to TRBD2. V shed 2 bases and J 7 bases; nucleotides not matched to a gene: 5. Germline V gene sequence: CDR1 SGHKS, CDR2 YYEKEE (reference sequence). The CDR3 consists of 16 residues. CDR3 sequence (DNA): TGTGCCAGCAGCTTCTGGACTAGCGGGAGTGTCGGGGAGCTGTTTTTT. Translating gives CASSFWTSGSVGELFF.

The table lists this clonotype with a few counts. V is TRBV29-1 and J is TRBJ2-1; 8 bases fit TRBD2. V shed 0 bases, J shed 5 bases, and the junction held 21 bases outside the gene matches. The CDR3 runs to 20 residues. Germline V gene sequence: CDR1 SQVTM, CDR2 ANQGSEA. Written as DNA, the CDR3 is TGCAGCGTTGAAGATAAACCCCTGAGCTTTGGTGGCGGGAGGAACAATGAGCAGTTCTTC. Translation gives CSVEDKPLSFGGGRNNEQFF.

The DNA for the CDR3 is TGTGCCAGCAGCTTAGGCCCTCTAGCGGGGAGCGAGCAGTACTTC. Encoded protein: CASSLGPLAGSEQYF. The rearrangement uses TRBV11-2 and TRBJ2-7; 9 bases align to TRBD2. CDR3 length: 15 amino acids. Germline lookup yields CDR1 SGHAT and CDR2 FQNNGV. With 1 base clipped from V and 6 bases from J, the junction kept 7 bases outside the gene matches.

The gene calls are TRBV25-1 and TRBJ2-7, with D uncertain. V lost 6 bases to trimming and J lost 3 bases, with 3 bases between them. The CDR3 spans 10 residues. Germline lookup yields CDR1 MGHDK and CDR2 SYGVNS. Here the CDR3 DNA reads TGTGCCAGCAGGGGCTACGAGCAGTACTTC. Amino acids: CASRGYEQYF.

This clonotype occurred a few times. The V call is TRBV9, the J call TRBJ1-4; D is uncertain. V was cut by 0 bases and J by 7 bases, with 16 bases left in between. Germline V gene data show CDR1 as SGDLS and CDR2 as YYNGEE. The CDR3 contains 16 residues. CDR3 protein: CASSVGRSGKREKLFF. The CDR3 DNA is TGTGCCAGCAGCGTAGGTCGTTCGGGGAAACGTGAAAAACTGTTTTTT. Full variable domain (outside the CDR3, taken from reference TRBV9 and TRBJ1-4): DSGVTQTPKHLITATGQRVTLRCSPRSGDLSVYWYQQSLDQGLQFLIQYYNGEERAKGNILERFSAQQFPDLHSELNLSSLELGDSALYFCASSVGRSGKREKLFFGSGTQLSVL.

The chain is built from TRBV6-5 and TRBJ1-5; 10 bases are shared with TRBD1. Trimming took 6 bases from V and 3 from J; bases not matched to a gene: 2. The CDR3 extends over 14 amino acids. From germline, CDR1 is MNHEY and CDR2 SVGAGI. CDR3 in DNA: TGTGCCAGCAGGGGACAGGGGATCAATCAGCCCCAGCATTTT. Translating it yields CASRGQGINQPQHF.

The table lists this clonotype with a few counts. The genes are TRBV7-9 and TRBJ1-1, with D uncertain. Germline loops: CDR1 SEHNR, CDR2 FQNEAQ (reference sequence). The CDR3 spans 11 residues. Trimming took 5 bases from V and 8 from J, leaving 9 bases between them. The CDR3 nucleotides are TGTGCCAGCAGCCTCCACCCGGAAGCTTTCTTT. It encodes CASSLHPEAFF.

This clonotype was observed a handful of times. The chain joins TRBV27 to TRBJ1-5, with D possibly matching TRBD1 (6 bases). V lost 6 bases and J lost 3, with 18 bases in between. Germline V CDR1 and CDR2: MNHEY, SMNVEV (reference sequence). The CDR3 has 16 amino acids. The CDR3 DNA is TGTGCCAGCAGGAGGCGGGGGGGCAATGTCAATCAGCCCCAGCATTTT. It yields the protein CASRRRGGNVNQPQHF.

This clonotype was picked up a small number of times. The gene calls are TRBV4-2 and TRBJ2-4, with D tentatively TRBD1 (6 bases). The CDR3 sequence is 14 residues long. Germline V gives CDR1 LGHNA, CDR2 YNFKEQ. Trimming shortened V by 4 bases and J by 7 bases, and 14 bases separated the two germline ends. The CDR3 loop is CASSRDKAVNIQYF. CDR3 nucleotide sequence: TGTGCCAGCAGCCGGGACAAGGCCGTGAACATTCAGTACTTC.

The chain combines TRBV5-1 with TRBJ2-2, with TRBD2 as a possible D gene (6 bases). The germline CDR1 and CDR2 sequences are SGHRS and YFSETQ. The CDR3 is 16 residues long. V was clipped by 1 base and J by 7 bases, with 17 bases between them. CDR3 nucleotides: TGCGCCAGCAGCTTGACCAGCGGGCCGGCGGGCGGGGAGCTGTTTTTT. This sequence encodes CASSLTSGPAGGELFF. Using reference TRBV5-1 and TRBJ2-2 for the parts outside the CDR3, the full variable domain is KAGVTQTPRYLIKTRGQQVTLSCSPISGHRSVSWYQQTPGQGLQFLFEYFSETQRNKGNFPGRFSGRQFSNSRSEMNVSTLELGDSALYLCASSLTSGPAGGELFFGEGSRLTVL.

The chain recombines TRBV7-2 with TRBJ1-2; D not resolved. Germline V gene lookup returns CDR1 SGHTA and CDR2 FQGNSA. Deletions cut 5 bases from V and 5 bases from J, with 9 bases between. The CDR3 has 12 amino acids. The CDR3 spells CASSLHEYGYTF. DNA of the CDR3: TGTGCCAGCAGCCTGCACGAGTATGGCTACACCTTC.

This clonotype was seen a few times. This chain uses TRBV25-1 with TRBJ1-2; 12 bases are a match to TRBD1. This CDR3 is built from 17 residues. V gave up 7 bases and J gave up 0 bases; unmatched junction bases: 9. Germline CDR1 reads MGHDK; CDR2 reads SYGVNS. The CDR3 is CASTHPGQGASNYGYTF. For the CDR3, the DNA is TGTGCCAGCACTCACCCGGGACAGGGGGCGTCTAACTATGGCTACACCTTC.

The chain recombines TRBV7-9 with TRBJ2-7; 8 bases fit TRBD2. V was clipped by 5 bases and J by 3 bases; unmatched bases: 6. Germline V lookup: CDR1 SEHNR, CDR2 FQNEAQ (reference sequence). The length of the CDR3 is 14 residues. The CDR3: CASSPGGGYYEQYF. CDR3 DNA sequence: TGTGCCAGCAGCCCCGGGGGGGGTTACTACGAGCAGTACTTC. The variable domain in full, with the rest retrieved from reference TRBV7-9 and TRBJ2-7, is DTGVSQNPRHKITKRGQNVTFRCDPISEHNRLYWYRQTLGQGPEFLTYFQNEAQLEKSRLLSDRFSAERPKGSFSTLEIQRTEQGDSAMYLCASSPGGGYYEQYFGPGTRLTVT.

This chain links TRBV29-1 with TRBJ2-7; D possibly uses TRBD1 or TRBD2 (5 bases each). The germline V and J ends were trimmed by 7 bases and 7 bases, with 20 bases remaining between them. The CDR3 spans 13 residues. Germline-derived CDR1 and CDR2 are SQVTM and ANQGSEA. The CDR3 DNA sequence: TGCAGCGCGGGGTTGGGGCGACAAATTGAGCAGTACTTC. Translated: CSAGLGRQIEQYF.

The chain uses TRBV2 and TRBJ2-2; 8 bases fit TRBD1. The CDR3 runs 16 residues. The germline CDR1 and CDR2 sequences are SNHLY and FYNNEI. V shed 1 base and J 7 bases; nucleotides not matched to a gene: 8. CDR3 loop: CASSEGTGMLDGELFF. The CDR3 DNA reads as TGTGCCAGCAGTGAAGGGACAGGGATGTTGGACGGGGAGCTGTTTTTT.

The chain is built from TRBV12-3 or TRBV12-4 and TRBJ1-1; 9 bases line up with TRBD1. The CDR3 spans 16 residues. The trim removed 1 base at V and 5 bases at J, leaving 8 bases unmatched. The CDR3 reads CASSLEDRGVWTEAFF. CDR3 nucleotide sequence: TGTGCCAGCAGTTTAGAAGACAGGGGGGTTTGGACTGAAGCTTTCTTT.

This clonotype was recorded a few times. This chain connects TRBV7-9 to TRBJ1-2, with TRBD1 matching 8 bases. CDR3 length equals 16 residues. The trim removed 5 bases at V and 2 bases at J, leaving 10 bases unmatched. The V gene's germline CDR1 is SEHNR and CDR2 FQNEAQ (reference sequence). The CDR3 is CASSQPQQGENYGYTF. The CDR3 DNA sequence: TGTGCCAGCAGCCAACCACAACAGGGGGAGAACTATGGCTACACCTTC.

The chain uses TRBV29-1 and TRBJ2-3; D is possibly TRBD2 (6 bases). The CDR3 consists of 13 residues. Per germline, CDR1 SQVTM and CDR2 ANQGSEA. V was cut by 4 bases and J by 4 bases, with 12 bases left in between. CDR3 region: CSVVGGLSDTQYF. DNA of the CDR3: TGCAGCGTTGTGGGGGGACTTTCAGATACGCAGTATTTT.

The gene calls are TRBV27 and TRBJ1-2, with 9 nucleotides matching TRBD1. With V trimmed by 5 bases and J by 7 bases, 11 bases remained unmatched. Germline values: CDR1 MNHEY, CDR2 SMNVEV (reference sequence). This CDR3 region has 15 residues. The CDR3 DNA reads TGTGCCAGCAGTGCACACAGGGGGCGCTTCGGTGGCTACACCTTC. This translates into CASSAHRGRFGGYTF.

The chain carries TRBV7-9 and TRBJ1-1, with unresolved D. There are 15 residues in the CDR3. V was shortened by 4 bases and J by 3 bases, with 15 bases between the two germline ends. Germline V CDR1 and CDR2: SEHNR, FQNEAQ (reference sequence). The CDR3 coding sequence is TGTGCCAGCAGCTACCCCGCGGGAGGCGACACTGAAGCTTTCTTT. Translating it yields CASSYPAGGDTEAFF.

In this sample, this clonotype turned up a few times. The V and J genes are TRBV5-1 and TRBJ2-5; 8 bases align to TRBD1. Germline V gene data show CDR1 as SGHRS and CDR2 as YFSETQ. The CDR3 is 16 residues long. The trim removed 3 bases at V and 5 bases at J, leaving 12 bases unmatched. In DNA form, the CDR3 reads TGCGCCAGCAGCTCCGGTACCGGGACAGGAGAGGAGACCCAGTACTTC. Protein: CASSSGTGTGEETQYF.

This chain links TRBV12-3 or TRBV12-4 with TRBJ2-1; TRBD2 matches at 8 bases. Unmatched junction bases numbered 11, after V lost 3 bases and J lost 1 base. There are 18 residues in the CDR3. CDR3 loop: CASSFDGSSGSSYNEQFF. As DNA, the CDR3 is TGTGCCAGCAGTTTCGATGGGTCTAGCGGGTCTTCCTACAATGAGCAGTTCTTC.

This clonotype was counted ten times or more. J is TRBJ2-4 and V is TRBV23-1; perhaps D is TRBD1 or TRBD2 (5 bases each). TRBV23-1 is recorded as an ORF, its role being uncertain. The CDR3 runs 14 residues. V lost 4 bases and J 1 base, leaving 8 bases between the germline ends. The CDR3 DNA follows: TGCGCCAGCAGTCGGTGGGGGGCCAAAAACATTCAGTACTTC. The encoded protein is CASSRWGAKNIQYF.

This clonotype occurred a few times. V usage is TRBV9 and J usage is TRBJ2-3, with 8 bases that match TRBD2. The V gene end was trimmed by 0 bases and the J gene end by 5 bases; junction bases not matched to a gene: 8. CDR1 is SGDLS, CDR2 YYNGEE, per germline. CDR3 size: 16 residues. The CDR3 here is CASSVEVGGALDTQYF. In DNA, the CDR3 is TGTGCCAGCAGCGTAGAAGTCGGGGGGGCCTTAGATACGCAGTATTTT.

This clonotype was found many times. The chain uses TRBV5-6 and TRBJ2-7; the match to TRBD2 covers 14 bases. This CDR3 contains 17 residues. Germline CDR1 reads SGHDT; CDR2 reads YYEEEE. The V gene end was trimmed by 5 bases and the J gene end by 0 bases; junction bases not matched to a gene: 7. CDR3 sequence (DNA): TGTGCCAGCAGTTCCGGGACTAGCGGGAGTTTCTCCTACGAGCAGTACTTC. Translated, it gives CASSSGTSGSFSYEQYF.

V and J are TRBV5-1 and TRBJ2-7; D gene ambiguous. The length of the CDR3 is 16 residues. Trimming cost V 0 bases and J 0 bases, with 13 bases left between them. Germline lookup yields CDR1 SGHRS and CDR2 YFSETQ. The CDR3 DNA follows: TGCGCCAGCAGCTTGGGCCTCACGGAACTCTCCTACGAGCAGTACTTC. It codes for CASSLGLTELSYEQYF.

This rearrangement joins TRBV4-1 to TRBJ2-7, with a weak D call TRBD2 (5 bases). Germline CDR1 MGHRA, CDR2 YSYEKL. The CDR3 is 12 residues long. Trimming took 4 bases from V and 3 from J, leaving 7 bases between them. Here the CDR3 DNA reads TGCGCCAGCAGCCGTGAGGGCTACGAGCAGTACTTC. Its protein product is CASSREGYEQYF.

A few counts support this clonotype. The chain couples TRBV15 to TRBJ2-4; TRBD2 might be the D (5 bases). The CDR3 loop spans 15 amino acids. CDR1 and CDR2 (germline): LNHNV, YYDKDF (reference sequence). With 8 bases removed from V and 8 bases from J, the gap between germline ends came to 22 bases. CDR3 bases: TGTGCCACCTCGGAGACTATAACCCTCGTGGACATTCAGTACTTC. Its protein is CATSETITLVDIQYF.

CDR3 sequence reads: CASSLNRQAASYEQYF. As DNA, the CDR3 is TGTGCCAGCAGCCTAAACCGGCAGGCAGCATCTTACGAGCAGTACTTC. V and J are TRBV9 and TRBJ2-7; the D is unclear. Trimming took off 4 bases at V and 4 bases at J, with 21 bases between the two ends. The CDR3 has 16 amino acids. The germline V gene has CDR1 SGDLS and CDR2 YYNGEE.